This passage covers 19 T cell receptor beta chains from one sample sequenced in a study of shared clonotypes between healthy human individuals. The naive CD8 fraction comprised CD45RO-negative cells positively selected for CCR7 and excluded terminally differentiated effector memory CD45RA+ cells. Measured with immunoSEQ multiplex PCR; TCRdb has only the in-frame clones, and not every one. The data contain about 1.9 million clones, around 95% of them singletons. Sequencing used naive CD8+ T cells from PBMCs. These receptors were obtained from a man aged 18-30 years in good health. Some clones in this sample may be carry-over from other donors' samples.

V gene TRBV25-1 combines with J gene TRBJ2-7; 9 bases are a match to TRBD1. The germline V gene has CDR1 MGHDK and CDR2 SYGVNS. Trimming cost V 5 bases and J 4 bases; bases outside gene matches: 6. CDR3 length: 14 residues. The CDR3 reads CASSHRGRIYEQYF. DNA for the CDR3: TGTGCCAGCAGTCACAGGGGGCGTATATACGAGCAGTACTTC.

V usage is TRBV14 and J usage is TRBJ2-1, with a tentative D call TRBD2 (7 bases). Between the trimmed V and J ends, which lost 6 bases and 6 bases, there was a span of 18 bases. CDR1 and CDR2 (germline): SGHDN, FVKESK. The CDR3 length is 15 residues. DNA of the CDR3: TGTGCCAGCAGGCCCTTGGGGGGGCATGTCAATGAGCAGTTCTTC. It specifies CASRPLGGHVNEQFF.

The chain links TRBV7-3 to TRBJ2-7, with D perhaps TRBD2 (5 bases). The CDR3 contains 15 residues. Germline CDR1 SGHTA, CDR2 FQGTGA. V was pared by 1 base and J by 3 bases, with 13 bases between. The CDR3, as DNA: TGTGCCAGCAGCTTAATCTCCGGAGGCCACTACGAGCAGTACTTC. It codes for CASSLISGGHYEQYF.

The CDR3 reads CASSYVPQGAGVGYTF. The CDR3 DNA reads TGTGCCAGCAGTTACGTCCCACAGGGGGCGGGAGTAGGCTACACCTTC. The chain links TRBV6-5 to TRBJ1-2, with 9 bases fitting TRBD1. The J segment lost 8 bases and the V segment lost 2 bases, leaving 12 bases of the junction unmatched. The CDR3 runs 16 residues. The germline V gene has CDR1 MNHEY and CDR2 SVGAGI.

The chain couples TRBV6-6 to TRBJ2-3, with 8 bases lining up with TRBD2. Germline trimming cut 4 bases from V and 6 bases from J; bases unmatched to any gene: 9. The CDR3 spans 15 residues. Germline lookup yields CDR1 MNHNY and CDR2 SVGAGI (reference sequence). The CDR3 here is CASSFLSGGEDTQYF. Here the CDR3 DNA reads TGTGCCAGCAGTTTTCTAAGCGGGGGTGAGGATACGCAGTATTTT.

CDR3 DNA sequence: TGTGCCATCAGTGAGCAAGGTAAAGGGGGAAGACCCTTTTATGGCTACACCTTC. It specifies CAISEQGKGGRPFYGYTF. The V and J genes are TRBV10-3 and TRBJ1-2, with D possibly TRBD1 on 6 matching bases. The V end was cut by 2 bases, the J end by 5 bases, with 24 bases between. Germline V gene lookup returns CDR1 ENHRY and CDR2 SYGVKD. CDR3 size: 18 residues.

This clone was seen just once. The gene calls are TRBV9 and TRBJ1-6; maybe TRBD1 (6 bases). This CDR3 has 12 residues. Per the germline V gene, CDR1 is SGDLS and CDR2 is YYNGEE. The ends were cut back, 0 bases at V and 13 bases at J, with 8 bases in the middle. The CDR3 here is CASSVARGPLHF. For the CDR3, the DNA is TGTGCCAGCAGCGTAGCGAGGGGGCCCCTCCACTTT.

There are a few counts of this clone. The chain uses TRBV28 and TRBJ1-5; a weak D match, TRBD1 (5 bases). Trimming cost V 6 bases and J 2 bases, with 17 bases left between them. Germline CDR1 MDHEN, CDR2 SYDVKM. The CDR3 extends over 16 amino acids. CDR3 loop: CASRSAVGVGNQPQHF. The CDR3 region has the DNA TGTGCCAGCAGGTCGGCGGTAGGGGTCGGCAATCAGCCCCAGCATTTT.

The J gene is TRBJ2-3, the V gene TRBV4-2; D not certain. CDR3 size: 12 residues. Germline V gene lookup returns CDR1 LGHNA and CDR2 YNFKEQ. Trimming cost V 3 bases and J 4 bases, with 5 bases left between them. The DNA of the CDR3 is TGTGCCAGCAGCCAGCCTTCAGATACGCAGTATTTT. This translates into CASSQPSDTQYF.

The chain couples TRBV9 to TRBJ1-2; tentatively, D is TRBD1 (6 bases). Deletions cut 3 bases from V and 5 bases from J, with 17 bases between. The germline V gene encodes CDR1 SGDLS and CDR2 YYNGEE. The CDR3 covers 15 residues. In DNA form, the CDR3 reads TGTGCCAGCAGCGGCGACTGGACAGAACTATATGGCTACACCTTC. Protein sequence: CASSGDWTELYGYTF.

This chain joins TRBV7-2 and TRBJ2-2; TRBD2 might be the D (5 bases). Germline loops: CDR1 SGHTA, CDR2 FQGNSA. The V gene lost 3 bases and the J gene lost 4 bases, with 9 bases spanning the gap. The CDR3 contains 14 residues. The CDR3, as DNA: TGTGCCAGCAGCTTGGACTGGGGCACCGGGGAGCTGTTTTTT. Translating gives CASSLDWGTGELFF.

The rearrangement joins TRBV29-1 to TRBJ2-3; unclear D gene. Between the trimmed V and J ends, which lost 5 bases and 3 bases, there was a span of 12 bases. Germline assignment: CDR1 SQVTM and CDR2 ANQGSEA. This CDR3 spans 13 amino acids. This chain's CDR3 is CSVHQRATDTQYF. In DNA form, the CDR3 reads TGCAGCGTTCATCAGCGAGCGACAGATACGCAGTATTTT.

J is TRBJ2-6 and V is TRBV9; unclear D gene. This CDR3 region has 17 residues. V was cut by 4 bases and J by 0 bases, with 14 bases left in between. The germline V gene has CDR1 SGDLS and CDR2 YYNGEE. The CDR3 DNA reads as TGTGCCAGCAGCACGCACCCCCGAGCCTCTGGGGCCAACGTCCTGACTTTC. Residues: CASSTHPRASGANVLTF. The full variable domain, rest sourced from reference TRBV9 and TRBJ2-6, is DSGVTQTPKHLITATGQRVTLRCSPRSGDLSVYWYQQSLDQGLQFLIQYYNGEERAKGNILERFSAQQFPDLHSELNLSSLELGDSALYFCASSTHPRASGANVLTFGAGSRLTVL.

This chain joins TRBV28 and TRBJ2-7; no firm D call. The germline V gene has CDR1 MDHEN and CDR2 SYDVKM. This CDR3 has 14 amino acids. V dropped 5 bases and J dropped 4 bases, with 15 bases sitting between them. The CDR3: CASSPPGSYYEQYF. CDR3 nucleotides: TGTGCCAGCAGTCCCCCAGGCAGCTATTACGAGCAGTACTTC.

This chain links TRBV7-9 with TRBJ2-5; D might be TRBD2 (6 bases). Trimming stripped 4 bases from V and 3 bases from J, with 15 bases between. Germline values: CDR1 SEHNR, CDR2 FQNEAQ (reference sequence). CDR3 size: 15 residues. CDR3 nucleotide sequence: TGTGCCAGCAGCTATTGGGTGGGAGGAGAAGAGACCCAGTACTTC. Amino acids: CASSYWVGGEETQYF.

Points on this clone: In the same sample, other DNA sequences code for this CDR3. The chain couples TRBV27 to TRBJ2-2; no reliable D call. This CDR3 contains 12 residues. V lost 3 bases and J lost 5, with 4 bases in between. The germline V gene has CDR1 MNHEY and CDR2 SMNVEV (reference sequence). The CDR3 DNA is TGTGCCAGCAGTTTTGGAACCGGGGAGCTGTTTTTT. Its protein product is CASSFGTGELFF.

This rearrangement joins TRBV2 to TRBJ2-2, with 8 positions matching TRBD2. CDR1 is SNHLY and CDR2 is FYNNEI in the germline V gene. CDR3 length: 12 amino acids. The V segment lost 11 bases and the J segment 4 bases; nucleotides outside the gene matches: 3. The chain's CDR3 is CAGLAGTGELFF. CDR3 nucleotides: TGTGCCGGCCTAGCGGGCACCGGGGAGCTGTTTTTT. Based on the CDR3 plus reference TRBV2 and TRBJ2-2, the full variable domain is EPEVTQTPSHQVTQMGQEVILRCVPISNHLYFYWYRQILGQKVEFLVSFYNNEISEKSEIFDDQFSVERPDGSNFTLKIRSTKLEDSAMYFCAGLAGTGELFFGEGSRLTVL.

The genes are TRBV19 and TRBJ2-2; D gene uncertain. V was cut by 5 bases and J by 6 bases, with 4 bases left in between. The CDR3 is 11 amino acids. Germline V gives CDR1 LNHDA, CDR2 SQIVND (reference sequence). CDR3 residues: CASSWSGELFF. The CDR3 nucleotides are TGTGCCAGTAGTTGGTCCGGGGAGCTGTTTTTT.

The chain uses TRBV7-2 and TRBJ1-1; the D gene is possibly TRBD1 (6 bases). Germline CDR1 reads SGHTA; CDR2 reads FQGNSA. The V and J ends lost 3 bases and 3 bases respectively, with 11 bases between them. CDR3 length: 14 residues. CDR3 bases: TGTGCCAGCAGCTTCCGGGACACCTACACTGAAGCTTTCTTT. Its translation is CASSFRDTYTEAFF.